Below are 10 T cell receptor beta chains sequenced from a single sample in a study of blood T cells in healthy people across ages (dated by TCRdb to about 2015). Library method: 5' RACE. The run used an Illumina HiSeq 2500. The second PCR ran for roughly 7 to 12 cycles and used a J-beta primer mix along with a sample-barcoded 5' primer. The raw public reads went through TCRdb reprocessing: fastp at Q25, MiXCR clone calling, in-frame beta chains kept. Rows are unified per CDR3 protein, each entry keeping the most common DNA and genes. The sample yields about 1.8 million distinct CDR3 sequences; approximately 50% were counted once. Approximately 2% of the sample is in the top ten clones. Sequencing was carried out using blood. The receptors were gathered from a middle-aged woman in good health.

The chain joins TRBV6-1 to TRBJ1-4; 7 bases line up with TRBD1. Germline V lookup: CDR1 MNHNS, CDR2 SASEGT. Losses at the gene ends were 6 bases for V and 8 bases for J; bases not matched to a gene: 12. The length of the CDR3 is 15 residues. CDR3 loop: CASSLDRVGKEKLFF. CDR3 coding DNA: TGTGCCAGCAGCCTCGACAGGGTGGGAAAGGAAAAACTGTTTTTT.

This clonotype was seen only a few times. The chain couples TRBV2 to TRBJ2-3; 10 nucleotides line up with TRBD2. CDR3 length equals 15 residues. Per the germline V gene, CDR1 is SNHLY and CDR2 is FYNNEI. Trimming removed 5 bases from V and 7 bases from J; junction bases left unmatched: 9. CDR3 sequence (DNA): TGTGCCAGCAGTCCCCAGGGAGCGGGGGGGTATACGCAGTATTTT. Residues: CASSPQGAGGYTQYF.

Details on this clonotype: A much larger clonotype is one base distant, so this may be a read error. J is TRBJ2-5 and V is TRBV27; D is possibly TRBD1 or TRBD2 (5 bases each). Germline CDR1 and CDR2: MNHEY and SMNVEV (reference sequence). The CDR3 sequence is 14 residues long. Trimming removed 3 bases at V and 0 bases at J, with 8 bases between. CDR3 residues: CASSFWGNQETQYF. The CDR3 region has the DNA TGTGCCAGCAGTTTTTGGGGGAACCAAGAGACCCAGTACTTC.

This clonotype appeared a few times. This chain joins TRBV6-6 and TRBJ2-1; D is perhaps TRBD1 (5 bases). The CDR3 has 12 amino acids. The V gene lost 5 bases and the J gene lost 8 bases, with 10 bases spanning the gap. Germline CDR1 and CDR2: MNHNY and SVGAGI (reference sequence). The CDR3 protein is CASSRRVDEQFF. CDR3 nucleotide sequence: TGTGCCAGCAGTCGCAGGGTTGATGAGCAGTTCTTC.

This rearrangement joins TRBV6-2 or TRBV6-3 to TRBJ2-1; 7 nucleotides line up with TRBD1. Germline trimming cut 5 bases from V and 3 bases from J; bases unmatched to any gene: 16. There are 18 residues in the CDR3. In germline, CDR1 is MNHEY, CDR2 SVGEGT. CDR3 nucleotides: TGTGCCAGCAGTGGAACTACGGGACAGTCAAGAAACTACAATGAGCAGTTCTTC. Translation: CASSGTTGQSRNYNEQFF.

V usage is TRBV5-1 and J usage is TRBJ1-1, with unresolved D. V lost 0 bases to trimming and J lost 6 bases, with 15 bases between them. CDR3 size: 15 residues. The germline CDR1 and CDR2 sequences are SGHRS and YFSETQ. The CDR3 loop reads CASSLAGTPEAEAFF. The CDR3 DNA reads as TGCGCCAGCAGCTTGGCTGGAACCCCAGAGGCTGAAGCTTTCTTT.

As DNA, the CDR3 is TGTGCCACCAGCAAGGGGACAGGGGACCAAGAGACCCAGTACTTC. This encodes CATSKGTGDQETQYF. The rearrangement joins TRBV15 to TRBJ2-5, with 10 positions matching TRBD1. Germline V gene data show CDR1 as LNHNV and CDR2 as YYDKDF (reference sequence). The CDR3 totals 15 residues. Losses at the gene ends were 4 bases for V and 0 bases for J; bases not matched to a gene: 2.

The chain recombines TRBV7-3 with TRBJ2-1; 15 nucleotides match TRBD2. This CDR3 is 15 amino acids long. Germline loops: CDR1 SGHTA, CDR2 FQGTGA. V lost 0 bases, J lost 11 bases, and 2 bases stayed unmatched. This CDR3 reads CASSLTGLAGGKQFF. In DNA, the CDR3 is TGTGCCAGCAGCTTAACGGGACTAGCGGGAGGAAAGCAGTTCTTC. Full variable domain (outside the CDR3, taken from reference TRBV7-3 and TRBJ2-1): GAGVSQTPSNKVTEKGKYVELRCDPISGHTALYWYRQSLGQGPEFLIYFQGTGAADDSGLPNDRFFAVRPEGSVSTLKIQRTERGDSAVYLCASSLTGLAGGKQFFGPGTRLTVL.

This chain uses TRBV6-1 with TRBJ2-3, with D unresolved. Germline V gene data show CDR1 as MNHNS and CDR2 as SASEGT. Deletions cut 3 bases from V and 0 bases from J, with 10 bases between. The CDR3 consists of 15 residues. DNA for the CDR3: TGTGCCAGCAGTGACACCGGGCAGAGCACAGATACGCAGTATTTT. Protein: CASSDTGQSTDTQYF.

This clonotype has just one count. The chain recombines TRBV2 with TRBJ2-7; no clear D. CDR1 is SNHLY and CDR2 is FYNNEI in the germline V gene. CDR3 length equals 15 residues. V was clipped by 1 base and J by 4 bases, with 14 bases between them. CDR3 in amino acids: CASSEDGRPLYEQYF. The CDR3 DNA sequence: TGTGCCAGCAGTGAAGACGGGCGCCCTTTATACGAGCAGTACTTC.